This TCR beta chain stems from a study of Graves' ophthalmopathy and Graves' hyperthyroidism. The sequenced template was RNA, covering the TCR beta CDR3 region. An opening RT-PCR round employed HTBI primers and preceded a second-round multiplex PCR. TCRdb analysed the multiplex PCR reads with MiXCR anew, one entry per CDR3 protein. The table records approximately 700,000 distinct CDR3 sequences, 40% of them present only once. General study results and limits: Most thyroid clonotypes expanded beyond 0.001 frequency were also found in blood.

Trimming cost V 5 bases and J 0 bases, with 17 bases left between them. The CDR3 has 17 amino acids. Germline-derived CDR1 and CDR2 are MGHDK and SYGVNS. Note on this clonotype: Its antigen is undetermined.

This receptor was obtained from an adult man with Graves' ophthalmopathy. The sample was peripheral blood. The J gene is TRBJ1-3, the V gene TRBV25-1; no firm D call. The CDR3 spells CASSHRRGGLSGNTIYF. DNA for the CDR3: TGTGCCAGCAGTCACCGGCGAGGAGGGCTCTCTGGAAACACCATATATTTT.